A selection of T cell receptor beta chains follows, all from one sample in a study of CD8 T cells in ankylosing spondylitis. A single record per CDR3 protein comes from TCRdb applying MiXCR to the 5' RACE reads. The data show approximately 440,000 distinct CDR3 sequences, roughly 15% seen once. The sequenced sample was blood, either unsorted or a sorted T cell fraction (not recorded which). These TCRs come from a male donor with ankylosing spondylitis. CDR3s include the opening cysteine and the closing phenylalanine or tryptophan. The D gene is left open where the match is weak. Clone size, where shown, is once, few, many, or a class for clones that have expanded.

j_call: TRBJ1-1; clone_size: once; v_call: TRBV6-1; d_call: .; cdr3_aa: CASTPRSPGNTEAFF; cdr3_nt: TGTGCCAGCACCCCCCGGTCCCCCGGGAACACTGAAGCTTTCTTT
j_call: TRBJ1-4; clone_size: .; v_call: TRBV6-1; d_call: .; cdr3_aa: CASSAQTGGKEKLFF; cdr3_nt: TGTGCCAGCAGTGCGCAGACAGGAGGGAAGGAAAAACTGTTTTTT
j_call: TRBJ2-3; clone_size: many; v_call: TRBV5-1; d_call: .; cdr3_aa: CASSLGAGSSTDTQYF; cdr3_nt: TGCGCCAGCAGCTTGGGTGCGGGGTCTAGCACAGATACGCAGTATTTT
j_call: TRBJ2-7; clone_size: few; v_call: TRBV18; d_call: .; cdr3_aa: CASSPEPKDYEQYF; cdr3_nt: TGTGCCAGCTCACCAGAGCCAAAAGATTACGAGCAGTACTTC
j_call: TRBJ2-7; clone_size: .; v_call: TRBV4-1; d_call: .; cdr3_aa: CASSQVVGGRVSSYEQYF; cdr3_nt: TGCGCCAGCAGCCAAGTGGTGGGTGGTAGGGTGAGCTCCTACGAGCAGTACTTC
j_call: TRBJ1-1; clone_size: few; v_call: TRBV11-3; d_call: .; cdr3_aa: CASSFMPGWTEAFF; cdr3_nt: TGTGCCAGCAGCTTTATGCCAGGTTGGACTGAAGCTTTCTTT
j_call: TRBJ2-5; clone_size: few; v_call: TRBV5-1; d_call: TRBD1; cdr3_aa: CASSWTGMEETQYF; cdr3_nt: TGCGCCAGCAGCTGGACAGGGATGGAAGAGACCCAGTACTTC
j_call: TRBJ2-2; clone_size: many; v_call: TRBV20-1; d_call: .; cdr3_aa: CSAYSSVGRRTGELFF; cdr3_nt: TGCAGTGCCTATAGTAGCGTAGGGAGGAGGACCGGGGAGCTGTTTTTT
j_call: TRBJ2-3; clone_size: .; v_call: TRBV29-1; d_call: TRBD2; cdr3_aa: CSVELAGGDGDTQYF; cdr3_nt: TGCAGCGTTGAACTGGCGGGGGGAGACGGAGATACGCAGTATTTT
j_call: TRBJ1-5; clone_size: .; v_call: TRBV28; d_call: TRBD1; cdr3_aa: CASSPSRQGAQPQHF; cdr3_nt: TGTGCCAGCAGTCCTTCCCGACAGGGGGCTCAGCCCCAGCATTTT
j_call: TRBJ2-3; clone_size: few; v_call: TRBV12-3/TRBV12-4; d_call: TRBD2; cdr3_aa: CASSFKAGGADTQYF; cdr3_nt: TGTGCCAGCAGTTTTAAAGCGGGAGGAGCAGATACGCAGTATTTT
j_call: TRBJ1-2; clone_size: .; v_call: TRBV4-2; d_call: .; cdr3_aa: CASSQEGSGKVHYGYTF; cdr3_nt: TGTGCCAGCAGCCAAGAGGGTTCCGGGAAGGTGCACTATGGCTACACCTTC
j_call: TRBJ1-1; clone_size: .; v_call: TRBV12-3/TRBV12-4; d_call: .; cdr3_aa: CASSFGGGAEAFF; cdr3_nt: TGTGCCAGCAGTTTCGGGGGTGGCGCTGAAGCTTTCTTT
j_call: TRBJ1-1; clone_size: few; v_call: TRBV7-9; d_call: .; cdr3_aa: CASSSIQGEAFF; cdr3_nt: TGTGCCAGCAGCTCTATACAGGGTGAAGCTTTCTTT
j_call: TRBJ2-5; clone_size: many; v_call: TRBV12-3/TRBV12-4; d_call: .; cdr3_aa: CASSLWGKQETQYF; cdr3_nt: TGTGCCAGCAGTTTATGGGGGAAACAAGAGACCCAGTACTTC
j_call: TRBJ2-5; clone_size: few; v_call: TRBV6-1; d_call: TRBD1; cdr3_aa: CASSKDRGRTETQYF; cdr3_nt: TGTGCCAGCAGCAAAGACAGGGGGCGTACCGAGACCCAGTACTTC